This is a list of T cell receptor beta chains from one sample in a study of Ad26.COV2.S vaccination and SARS-CoV-2 variants. The assay was immunoSEQ multiplex PCR, and TCRdb's table has in-frame clones only and misses some. The table lists 450,000 to 550,000 clones, 80% to 90% of them singletons. This material consisted of peripheral blood, taken in a trial of Ad26.COV2.S vaccine versus placebo. The receptors shown here come from a person between 18 and 65 years old who received the Ad26.COV2.S COVID-19 vaccine or a placebo. Both conserved end residues are part of each CDR3. A D gene is named only where the DNA matches it firmly. Clone size, where shown, is once, few, many, or a class for clones that have expanded.

V: TRBV6-4
size: NA
D: NA
J: TRBJ2-1
CDR3: CASSDSGGGLFF
DNA: TGTGCCAGCAGTGACTCAGGGGGGGGCTTGTTCTTC

V: TRBV4-1
size: NA
D: TRBD2
J: TRBJ2-2
CDR3: CASSRGLAGEAYTGELFF
DNA: TGCGCCAGCAGCCGGGGACTAGCGGGAGAGGCCTATACCGGGGAGCTGTTTTTT

V: TRBV5-4
size: NA
D: NA
J: TRBJ1-3
CDR3: CASSLEDGGNTIYF
DNA: TGTGCCAGCAGCTTGGAGGACGGAGGAAACACCATATATTTT

V: TRBV28
size: NA
D: NA
J: TRBJ2-7
CDR3: CASSTTPGEQYF
DNA: TGTGCCAGCAGCACGACCCCGGGGGAGCAGTACTTC

V: TRBV19
size: NA
D: NA
J: TRBJ1-5
CDR3: CASSLFPGPNSNQPQHF
DNA: TGTGCCAGTAGTTTGTTCCCCGGACCCAATAGCAATCAGCCCCAGCATTTT

V: TRBV27
size: NA
D: TRBD2
J: TRBJ2-2
CDR3: CASSRLAVDTGELFF
DNA: TGTGCCAGCAGCCGACTAGCGGTAGACACCGGGGAGCTGTTTTTT

V: TRBV7-2
size: NA
D: NA
J: TRBJ1-5
CDR3: CASSLQGVGQPQHF
DNA: TGTGCCAGCAGCTTACAGGGAGTTGGGCAGCCCCAGCATTTT

V: TRBV5-1
size: NA
D: NA
J: TRBJ1-3
CDR3: CASSLSPAGGDSGNTIYF
DNA: TGCGCCAGCAGCTTGAGTCCGGCAGGAGGGGATTCCGGAAACACCATATATTTT

V: TRBV29-1
size: NA
D: NA
J: TRBJ2-3
CDR3: CSGVGPDTQYF
DNA: TGCAGCGGGGTAGGCCCAGATACGCAGTATTTT

V: TRBV7-9
size: NA
D: TRBD1
J: TRBJ1-6
CDR3: CASSPGQGNNSPLHF
DNA: TGTGCCAGCAGCCCGGGACAGGGTAATAATTCACCCCTCCACTTT

V: TRBV11-3
size: NA
D: NA
J: TRBJ1-2
CDR3: CASSPWGETYGYTF
DNA: TGTGCCAGCAGCCCATGGGGGGAAACCTATGGCTACACCTTC

V: TRBV19
size: NA
D: NA
J: TRBJ2-3
CDR3: CASTTDHTDTQYF
DNA: TGTGCCAGTACAACCGATCACACAGATACGCAGTATTTT

V: TRBV2
size: NA
D: TRBD1
J: TRBJ1-4
CDR3: CASRGQGYEKLFF
DNA: TGTGCCAGCAGGGGACAGGGCTATGAAAAACTGTTTTTT

V: TRBV5-1
size: NA
D: TRBD2
J: TRBJ2-1
CDR3: CASSPGGVGENEQFF
DNA: TGCGCCAGCAGCCCGGGAGGAGTGGGTGAAAATGAGCAGTTCTTC

V: TRBV6-2/TRBV6-3
size: NA
D: NA
J: TRBJ1-2
CDR3: CASSFSTNGYTF
DNA: TGTGCCAGCAGTTTTAGTACCAATGGCTACACCTTC

V: TRBV4-1
size: NA
D: NA
J: TRBJ2-7
CDR3: CASSQVGRQDYEQYF
DNA: TGCGCCAGCAGCCAAGTGGGACGTCAAGACTACGAGCAGTACTTC

V: TRBV7-2
size: NA
D: NA
J: TRBJ1-2
CDR3: CASSLVARGYGYTF
DNA: TGTGCCAGCAGCTTAGTTGCCAGGGGTTATGGCTACACCTTC

V: TRBV6-5
size: once
D: TRBD1
J: TRBJ1-4
CDR3: CASRDRERNEKLFF
DNA: TGTGCCAGCAGGGACAGGGAACGTAATGAAAAACTGTTTTTT

V: TRBV2
size: few
D: NA
J: TRBJ2-7
CDR3: CASSRGGLVSYEQYF
DNA: TGTGCCAGCAGTCGAGGGGGATTGGTCTCCTACGAGCAGTACTTC

V: TRBV7-8
size: NA
D: TRBD1
J: TRBJ2-3
CDR3: CASSPNAGGEDTQYF
DNA: TGTGCCAGCAGCCCTAATGCAGGGGGCGAAGATACGCAGTATTTT

V: TRBV4-3
size: few
D: TRBD1
J: TRBJ1-6
CDR3: CASSRDREWDSPLHF
DNA: TGCGCCAGCAGCCGGGACAGGGAATGGGATTCACCCCTCCACTTT

V: TRBV5-1
size: NA
D: TRBD2
J: TRBJ2-3
CDR3: CASSLIPGGSTDTQYF
DNA: TGCGCCAGCAGCTTGATACCGGGGGGGAGCACAGATACGCAGTATTTT

V: TRBV5-6
size: NA
D: NA
J: TRBJ1-2
CDR3: CASSPWGVGGTFYGYTF
DNA: TGTGCCAGCAGCCCCTGGGGCGTGGGAGGGACCTTCTATGGCTACACCTTC

V: TRBV7-2
size: few
D: TRBD2
J: TRBJ2-3
CDR3: CASSSRARGADTQYF
DNA: TGTGCCAGCAGCTCGCGGGCCCGGGGGGCAGATACGCAGTATTTT

V: TRBV19
size: NA
D: NA
J: TRBJ2-1
CDR3: CASSIFPRRDINEQFF
DNA: TGTGCCAGTAGTATTTTCCCCCGGCGTGATATAAATGAGCAGTTCTTC

V: TRBV19
size: NA
D: NA
J: TRBJ2-2
CDR3: CASSIRSLTGELFF
DNA: TGTGCCAGTAGTATAAGGAGTTTAACCGGGGAGCTGTTTTTT

V: TRBV7-9
size: NA
D: TRBD2
J: TRBJ2-7
CDR3: CASSVLAGDEQYF
DNA: TGTGCCAGCAGCGTACTAGCGGGGGACGAGCAGTACTTC

V: TRBV7-9
size: once
D: TRBD1
J: TRBJ1-5
CDR3: CASSLVGPGQMHF
DNA: TGTGCCAGCAGCTTAGTCGGTCCGGGACAGATGCATTTT